The clone carrying this T cell receptor beta chain appeared a few times. The data were produced by immunoSEQ multiplex PCR, yet TCRdb's version contains in-frame clones alone and is incomplete. The sample shows about 180,000 clones, more than 80% of them seen only once. This sample is part of a study of blood T cell repertoires in COVID-19. Across the study: The United States, Italy and Spain supplied acute and convalescent COVID-19 samples.

There are 14 residues in the CDR3. V lost 2 bases, J lost 8 bases, and 10 bases lay in between. CDR1 LGHDT and CDR2 YNNKEL come from the germline V gene (reference sequence). V and J are TRBV3-1 (or the pseudogene TRBV3-2) and TRBJ1-6, with D tentatively TRBD1 (5 bases). This sequence originates from a man in his forties or fifties who had recovered from COVID-19. The specimen was PBMCs or T cells enriched from blood (not recorded which). The CDR3: CASSQKGVHSPLHF. CDR3 bases: TGTGCCAGCAGCCAAAAAGGGGTACATTCACCCCTCCACTTT.